This TCR beta chain was profiled in a study of blood T cell repertoires in COVID-19. Whole-study context: The United States, Italy and Spain supplied acute and convalescent COVID-19 samples. PBMCs, B-cell-depleted T cells, or T cells provided the cDNA or gDNA that made up the material.

Assay: immunoSEQ multiplex PCR; the TCRdb copy retains only in-frame clones and omits some. The top ten hold roughly 14% of the sample, which has around 90,000 clones, roughly nine tenths seen once. Germline loops: CDR1 SGHTA, CDR2 FQGNSA. The ends were cut back, 7 bases at V and 1 base at J, with 13 bases in the middle. The CDR3 loop spans 14 amino acids. The rearrangement links TRBV7-2 to TRBJ1-2; D possibly corresponds to TRBD1 (5 bases). The source is a male donor with acute or convalescent COVID-19. What was sequenced was peripheral blood. The CDR3 DNA is TGTGCCAGCATGATATCACAGGTTAACTATGGCTACACCTTC. Amino acid sequence: CASMISQVNYGYTF. Combining the CDR3 with reference TRBV7-2 and TRBJ1-2 gives the whole variable domain GAGVSQSPSNKVTEKGKDVELRCDPISGHTALYWYRQSLGQGLEFLIYFQGNSAPDKSGLPSDRFSAERTGGSVSTLTIQRTQQEDSAVYLCASMISQVNYGYTFGSGTRLTVV.